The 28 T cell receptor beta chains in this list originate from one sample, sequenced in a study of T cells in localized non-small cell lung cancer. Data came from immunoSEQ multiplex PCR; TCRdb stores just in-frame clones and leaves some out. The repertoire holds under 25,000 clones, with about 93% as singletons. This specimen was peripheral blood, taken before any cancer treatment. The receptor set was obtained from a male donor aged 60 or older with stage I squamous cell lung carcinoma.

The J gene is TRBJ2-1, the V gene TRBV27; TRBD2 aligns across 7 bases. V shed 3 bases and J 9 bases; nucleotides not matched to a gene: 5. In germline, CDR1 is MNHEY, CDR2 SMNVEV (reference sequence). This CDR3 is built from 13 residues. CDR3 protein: CASSFAGVTEQFF. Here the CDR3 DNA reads TGTGCCAGCAGTTTCGCGGGAGTTACTGAGCAGTTCTTC.

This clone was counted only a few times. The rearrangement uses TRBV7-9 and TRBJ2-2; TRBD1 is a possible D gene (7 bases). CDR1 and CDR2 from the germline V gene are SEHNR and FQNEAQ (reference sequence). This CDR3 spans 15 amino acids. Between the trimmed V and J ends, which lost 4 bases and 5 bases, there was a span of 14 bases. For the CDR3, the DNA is TGTGCCAGCAGCTCCTGGACAGGAGGGACCGGGGAGCTGTTTTTT. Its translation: CASSSWTGGTGELFF. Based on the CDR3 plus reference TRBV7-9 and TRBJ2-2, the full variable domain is DTGVSQNPRHKITKRGQNVTFRCDPISEHNRLYWYRQTLGQGPEFLTYFQNEAQLEKSRLLSDRFSAERPKGSFSTLEIQRTEQGDSAMYLCASSSWTGGTGELFFGEGSRLTVL.

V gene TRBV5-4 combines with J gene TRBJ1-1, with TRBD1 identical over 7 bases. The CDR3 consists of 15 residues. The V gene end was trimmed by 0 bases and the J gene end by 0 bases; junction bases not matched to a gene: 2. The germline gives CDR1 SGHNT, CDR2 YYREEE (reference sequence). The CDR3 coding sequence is TGTGCCAGCAGCTTGGGGGGACAGCTGAACACTGAAGCTTTCTTT. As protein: CASSLGGQLNTEAFF.

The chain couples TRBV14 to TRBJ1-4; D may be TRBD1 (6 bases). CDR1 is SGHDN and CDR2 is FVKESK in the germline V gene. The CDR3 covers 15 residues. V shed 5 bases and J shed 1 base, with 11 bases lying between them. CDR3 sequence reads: CASSGGARTNEKLFF. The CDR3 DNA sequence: TGTGCCAGCAGCGGGGGGGCTCGAACTAATGAAAAACTGTTTTTT.

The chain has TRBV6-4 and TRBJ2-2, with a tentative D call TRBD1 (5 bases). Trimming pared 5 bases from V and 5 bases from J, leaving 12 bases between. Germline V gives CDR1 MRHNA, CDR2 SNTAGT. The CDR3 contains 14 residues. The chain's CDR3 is CASSPETATGELFF. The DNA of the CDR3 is TGTGCCAGCAGTCCTGAGACAGCTACCGGGGAGCTGTTTTTT.

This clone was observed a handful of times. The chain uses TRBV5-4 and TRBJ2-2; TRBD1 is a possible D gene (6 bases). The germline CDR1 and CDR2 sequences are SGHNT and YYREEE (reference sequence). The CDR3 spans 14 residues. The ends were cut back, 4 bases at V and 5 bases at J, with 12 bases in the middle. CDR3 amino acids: CASSQGRGTGELFF. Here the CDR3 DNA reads TGTGCCAGCAGCCAGGGGAGAGGGACCGGGGAGCTGTTTTTT.

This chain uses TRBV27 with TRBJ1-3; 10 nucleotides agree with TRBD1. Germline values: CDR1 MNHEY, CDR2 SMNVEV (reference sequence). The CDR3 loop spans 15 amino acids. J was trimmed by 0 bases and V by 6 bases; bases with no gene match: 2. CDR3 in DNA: TGTGCCAGCAGCCGGACAGGGGGCTCTGGAAACACCATATATTTT. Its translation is CASSRTGGSGNTIYF.

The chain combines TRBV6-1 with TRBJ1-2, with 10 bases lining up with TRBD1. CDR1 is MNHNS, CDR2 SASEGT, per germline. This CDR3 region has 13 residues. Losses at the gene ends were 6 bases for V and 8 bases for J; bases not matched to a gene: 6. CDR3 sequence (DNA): TGTGCCAGCAGCCGGGACAGGGGATACGGCTACACCTTC. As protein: CASSRDRGYGYTF.

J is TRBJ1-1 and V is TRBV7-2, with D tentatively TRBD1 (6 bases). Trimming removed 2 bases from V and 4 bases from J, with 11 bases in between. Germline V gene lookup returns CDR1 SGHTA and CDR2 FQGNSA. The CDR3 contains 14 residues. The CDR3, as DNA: TGTGCCAGCAGCTTATGGGGGGGCACCACTGAAGCTTTCTTT. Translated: CASSLWGGTTEAFF.

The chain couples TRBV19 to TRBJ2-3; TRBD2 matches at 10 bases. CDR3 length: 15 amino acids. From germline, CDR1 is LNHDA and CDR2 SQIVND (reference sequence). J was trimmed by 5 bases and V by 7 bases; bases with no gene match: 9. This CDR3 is CASKRSGRAGDTQYF. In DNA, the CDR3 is TGTGCCAGTAAGCGAAGCGGGAGGGCCGGAGATACGCAGTATTTT. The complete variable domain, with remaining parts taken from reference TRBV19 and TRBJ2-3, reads DGGITQSPKYLFRKEGQNVTLSCEQNLNHDAMYWYRQDPGQGLRLIYYSQIVNDFQKGDIAEGYSVSREKKESFPLTVTSAQKNPTAFYLCASKRSGRAGDTQYFGPGTRLTVL.

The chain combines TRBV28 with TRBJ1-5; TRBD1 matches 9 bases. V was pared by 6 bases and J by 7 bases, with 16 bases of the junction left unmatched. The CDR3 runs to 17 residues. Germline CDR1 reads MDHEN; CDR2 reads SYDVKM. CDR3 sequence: CASRPGQGSSYDQPQHF. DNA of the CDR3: TGTGCCAGCAGACCGGGACAGGGAAGTTCTTACGACCAGCCCCAGCATTTT.

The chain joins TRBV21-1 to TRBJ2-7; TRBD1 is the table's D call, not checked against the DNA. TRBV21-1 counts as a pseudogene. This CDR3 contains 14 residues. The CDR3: CASSASYSPYEQYF. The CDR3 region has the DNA TGTGCCAGCAGTGCAAGTTACAGCCCCTACGAGCAGTACTTC.

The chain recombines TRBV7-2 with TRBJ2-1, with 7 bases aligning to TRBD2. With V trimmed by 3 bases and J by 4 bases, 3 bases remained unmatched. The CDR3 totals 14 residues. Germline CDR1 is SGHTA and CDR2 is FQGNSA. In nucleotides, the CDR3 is TGTGCCAGCAGCTTTGGGGAGGGATACAATGAGCAGTTCTTC. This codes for CASSFGEGYNEQFF.

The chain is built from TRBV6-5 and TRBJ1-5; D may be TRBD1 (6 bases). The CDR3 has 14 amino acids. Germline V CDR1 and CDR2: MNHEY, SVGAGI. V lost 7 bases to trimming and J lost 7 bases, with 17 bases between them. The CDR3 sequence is CASTLVGAKQPQHF. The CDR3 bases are TGTGCCAGCACTTTGGTGGGGGCTAAGCAGCCCCAGCATTTT.

The CDR3 DNA sequence: TGTGCCAGCAGCCAGGACTATCCTTTCCAGCCCCAGCATTTT. Amino acid sequence: CASSQDYPFQPQHF. V gene TRBV7-2 combines with J gene TRBJ1-5; D is uncertain. V gave up 5 bases and J gave up 7 bases, with 15 bases separating them. CDR1 SGHTA and CDR2 FQGNSA come from the germline V gene. CDR3 length equals 14 residues.

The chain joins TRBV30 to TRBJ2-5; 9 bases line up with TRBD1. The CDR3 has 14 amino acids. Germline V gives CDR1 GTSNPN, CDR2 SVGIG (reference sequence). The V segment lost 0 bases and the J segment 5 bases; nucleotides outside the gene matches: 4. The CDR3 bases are TGTGCCTGGAGTGTACAGGGGGCGACCGAGACCCAGTACTTC. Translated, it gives CAWSVQGATETQYF.

The CDR3: CASRLGTGEGDEQYF. CDR3 nucleotides: TGCGCCAGCAGGCTTGGGACAGGGGAGGGAGACGAGCAGTACTTC. The V gene is TRBV10-2, the J gene TRBJ2-7; 10 bases line up with TRBD1. Germline CDR1 WSHSY, CDR2 SAAADI. V dropped 6 bases and J dropped 5; count of bases not matched to a gene: 10. The CDR3 consists of 15 residues.

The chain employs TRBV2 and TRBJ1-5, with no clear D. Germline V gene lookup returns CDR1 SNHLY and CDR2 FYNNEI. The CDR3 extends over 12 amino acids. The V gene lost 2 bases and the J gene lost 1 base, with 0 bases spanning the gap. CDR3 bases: TGTGCCAGCAGTGAAAGCAATCAGCCCCAGCATTTT. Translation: CASSESNQPQHF.

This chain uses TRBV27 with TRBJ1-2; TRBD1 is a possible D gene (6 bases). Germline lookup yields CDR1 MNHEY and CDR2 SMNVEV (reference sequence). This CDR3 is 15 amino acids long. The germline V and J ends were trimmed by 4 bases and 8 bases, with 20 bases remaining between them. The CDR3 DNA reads TGTGCCAGCAGTTATGACAGGATCACCCTGGGGGGCTACACCTTC. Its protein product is CASSYDRITLGGYTF.

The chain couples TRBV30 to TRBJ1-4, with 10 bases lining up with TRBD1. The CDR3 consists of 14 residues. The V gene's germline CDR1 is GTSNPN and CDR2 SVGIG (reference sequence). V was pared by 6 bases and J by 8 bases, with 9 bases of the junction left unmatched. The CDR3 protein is CACSTGTGVEKLFF. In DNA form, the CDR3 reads TGTGCCTGTTCCACCGGGACAGGGGTAGAAAAACTGTTTTTT.

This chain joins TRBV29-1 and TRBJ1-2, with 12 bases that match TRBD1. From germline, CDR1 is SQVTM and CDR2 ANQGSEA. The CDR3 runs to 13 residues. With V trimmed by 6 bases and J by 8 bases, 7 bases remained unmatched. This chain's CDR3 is CSVMGQGAGGYTF. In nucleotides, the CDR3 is TGCAGCGTCATGGGACAGGGGGCGGGCGGCTACACCTTC.

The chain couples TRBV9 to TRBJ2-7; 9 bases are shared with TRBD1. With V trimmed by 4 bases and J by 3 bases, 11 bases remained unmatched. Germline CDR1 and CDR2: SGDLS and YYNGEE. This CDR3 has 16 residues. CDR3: CASSPSLGGQGYEQYF. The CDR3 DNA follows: TGTGCCAGCAGCCCTTCCCTCGGGGGACAGGGCTACGAGCAGTACTTC.

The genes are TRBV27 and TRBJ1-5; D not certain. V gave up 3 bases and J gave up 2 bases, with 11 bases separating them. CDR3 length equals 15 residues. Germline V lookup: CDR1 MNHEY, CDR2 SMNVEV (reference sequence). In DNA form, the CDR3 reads TGTGCCAGCAGTTTCAACGGGGATGGCAATCAGCCCCAGCATTTT. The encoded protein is CASSFNGDGNQPQHF.

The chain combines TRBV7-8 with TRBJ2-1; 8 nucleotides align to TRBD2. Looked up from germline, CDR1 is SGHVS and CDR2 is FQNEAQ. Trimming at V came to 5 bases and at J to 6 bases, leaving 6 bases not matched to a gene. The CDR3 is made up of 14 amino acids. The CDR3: CASSAGGGVNEQFF. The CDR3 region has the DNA TGTGCCAGCAGCGCGGGGGGTGGGGTCAATGAGCAGTTCTTC. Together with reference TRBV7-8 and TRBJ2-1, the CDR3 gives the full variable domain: GAGVSQSPRYKVAKRGQDVALRCDPISGHVSLFWYQQALGQGPEFLTYFQNEAQLDKSGLPSDRFFAERPEGSVSTLKIQRTQQEDSAVYLCASSAGGGVNEQFFGPGTRLTVL.

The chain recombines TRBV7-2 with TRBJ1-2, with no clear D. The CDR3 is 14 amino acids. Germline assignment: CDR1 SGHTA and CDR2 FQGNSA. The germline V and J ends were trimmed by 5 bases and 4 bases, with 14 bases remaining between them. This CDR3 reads CASSLPTQFYGYTF. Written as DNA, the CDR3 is TGTGCCAGCAGCCTACCAACTCAGTTCTATGGCTACACCTTC.

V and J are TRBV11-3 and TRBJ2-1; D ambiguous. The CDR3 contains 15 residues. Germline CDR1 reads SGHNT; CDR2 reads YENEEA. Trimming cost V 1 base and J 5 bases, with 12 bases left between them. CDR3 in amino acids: CASSLGQTPNNEQFF. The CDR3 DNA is TGTGCCAGCAGCTTAGGGCAGACCCCCAACAATGAGCAGTTCTTC.

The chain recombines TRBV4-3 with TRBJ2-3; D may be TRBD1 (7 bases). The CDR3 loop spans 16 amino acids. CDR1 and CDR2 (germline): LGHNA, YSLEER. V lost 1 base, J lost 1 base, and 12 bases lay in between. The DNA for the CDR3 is TGCGCCAGCAGCCAAGGGCAGGGGGGTGGCACAGATACGCAGTATTTT. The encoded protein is CASSQGQGGGTDTQYF.

DNA of the CDR3: TGTGCCAGCTCACCCCGAGCAGGTAGCTTAGCCAAAAACATTCAGTACTTC. This translates into CASSPRAGSLAKNIQYF. V usage is TRBV18 and J usage is TRBJ2-4, with D hard to call. The V end lost 3 bases, the J end lost 0 bases, and 15 bases lay between the germline ends. The length of the CDR3 is 17 residues. Germline lookup yields CDR1 KGHSH and CDR2 LQKENI.